This T cell receptor beta chain was recovered during a study of graft-versus-host responses after intestinal transplantation. Germline values: CDR1 SEHNR, CDR2 FQNEAQ (reference sequence). The CDR3 length is 15 residues. Deletions cut 5 bases from V and 5 bases from J, with 18 bases between. Assay: immunoSEQ multiplex PCR; the TCRdb copy retains only in-frame clones and omits some. The table includes some 55,000 clones, about 90% detected once. The chain joins TRBV7-9 to TRBJ1-2; D is perhaps TRBD1 (6 bases). The sample here was PBMCs, taken approximately 97 weeks after intestinal transplant. This sequence was found in a human patient who received an intestinal transplant, so some T cells may come from the graft donor. This chain's CDR3 is CASSPLPAGTYGYTF. The CDR3, as DNA: TGTGCCAGCAGCCCCCTTCCCGCCGGGACATATGGCTACACCTTC. Full variable domain (missing parts from reference TRBV7-9 and TRBJ1-2): DTGVSQNPRHKITKRGQNVTFRCDPISEHNRLYWYRQTLGQGPEFLTYFQNEAQLEKSRLLSDRFSAERPKGSFSTLEIQRTEQGDSAMYLCASSPLPAGTYGYTFGSGTRLTVV.